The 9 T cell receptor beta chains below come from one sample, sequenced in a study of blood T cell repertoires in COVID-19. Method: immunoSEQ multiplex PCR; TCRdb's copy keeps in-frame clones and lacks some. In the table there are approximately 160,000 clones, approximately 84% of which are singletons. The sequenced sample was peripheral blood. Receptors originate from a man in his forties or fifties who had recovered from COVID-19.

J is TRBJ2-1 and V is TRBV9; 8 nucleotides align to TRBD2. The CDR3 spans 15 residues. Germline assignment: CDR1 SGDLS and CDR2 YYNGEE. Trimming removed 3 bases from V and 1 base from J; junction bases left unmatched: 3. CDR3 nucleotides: TGTGCCAGCAGCGCCGGGGGGGCGTCCTACAATGAGCAGTTCTTC. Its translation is CASSAGGASYNEQFF.

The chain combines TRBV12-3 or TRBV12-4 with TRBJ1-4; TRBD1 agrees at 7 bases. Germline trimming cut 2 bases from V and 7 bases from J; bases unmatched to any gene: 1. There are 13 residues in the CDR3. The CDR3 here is CASSLRGLEKLFF. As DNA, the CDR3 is TGTGCCAGCAGTTTAAGGGGGCTTGAAAAACTGTTTTTT.

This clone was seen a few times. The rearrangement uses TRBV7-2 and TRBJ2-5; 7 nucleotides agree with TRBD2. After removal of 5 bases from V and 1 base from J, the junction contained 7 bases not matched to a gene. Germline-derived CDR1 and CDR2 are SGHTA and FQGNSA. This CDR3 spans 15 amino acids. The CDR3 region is CASSLQPGGQETQYF. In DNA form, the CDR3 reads TGTGCCAGCAGCCTACAACCGGGGGGCCAAGAGACCCAGTACTTC. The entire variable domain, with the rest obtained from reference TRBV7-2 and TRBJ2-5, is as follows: GAGVSQSPSNKVTEKGKDVELRCDPISGHTALYWYRQSLGQGLEFLIYFQGNSAPDKSGLPSDRFSAERTGGSVSTLTIQRTQQEDSAVYLCASSLQPGGQETQYFGPGTRLLVL.

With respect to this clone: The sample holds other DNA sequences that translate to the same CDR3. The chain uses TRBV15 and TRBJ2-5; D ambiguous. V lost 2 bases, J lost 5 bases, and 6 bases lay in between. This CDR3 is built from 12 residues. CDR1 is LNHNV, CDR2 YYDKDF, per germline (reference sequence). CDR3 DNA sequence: TGTGCCACCAGCAGATCTCTGGAGACCCAGTACTTC. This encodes CATSRSLETQYF. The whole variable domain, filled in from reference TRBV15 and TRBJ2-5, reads DAMVIQNPRYQVTQFGKPVTLSCSQTLNHNVMYWYQQKSSQAPKLLFHYYDKDFNNEADTPDNFQSRRPNTSFCFLDIRSPGLGDTAMYLCATSRSLETQYFGPGTRLLVL.

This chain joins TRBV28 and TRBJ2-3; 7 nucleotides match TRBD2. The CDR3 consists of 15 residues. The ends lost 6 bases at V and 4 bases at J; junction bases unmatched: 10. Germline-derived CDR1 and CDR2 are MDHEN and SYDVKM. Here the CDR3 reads CASRKGTIVADTQYF. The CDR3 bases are TGTGCCAGCAGAAAAGGGACTATCGTGGCAGATACGCAGTATTTT.

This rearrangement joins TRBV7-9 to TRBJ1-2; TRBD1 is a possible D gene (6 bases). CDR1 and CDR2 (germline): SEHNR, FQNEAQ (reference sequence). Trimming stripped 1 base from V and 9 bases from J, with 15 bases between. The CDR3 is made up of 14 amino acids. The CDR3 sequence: CASSLVGGQESYTF. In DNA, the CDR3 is TGTGCCAGCAGCTTAGTTGGGGGCCAGGAAAGCTACACCTTC.

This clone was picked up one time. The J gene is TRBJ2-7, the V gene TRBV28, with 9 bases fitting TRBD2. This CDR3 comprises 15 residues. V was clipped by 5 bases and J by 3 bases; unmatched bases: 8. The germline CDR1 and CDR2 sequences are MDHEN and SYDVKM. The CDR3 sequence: CASSPPGLAYYEQYF. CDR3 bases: TGTGCCAGCAGTCCGCCGGGACTAGCCTACTACGAGCAGTACTTC.

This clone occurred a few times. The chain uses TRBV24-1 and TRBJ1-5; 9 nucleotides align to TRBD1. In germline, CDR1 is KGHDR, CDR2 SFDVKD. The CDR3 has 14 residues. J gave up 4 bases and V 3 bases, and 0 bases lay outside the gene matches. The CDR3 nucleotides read TGTGCCACCAGTGATGGGACAGGGAATCAGCCCCAGCATTTT. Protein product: CATSDGTGNQPQHF.

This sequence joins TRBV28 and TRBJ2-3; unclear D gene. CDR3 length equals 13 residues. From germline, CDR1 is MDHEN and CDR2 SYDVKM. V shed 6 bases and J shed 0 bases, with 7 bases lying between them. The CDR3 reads CASSITSTDTQYF. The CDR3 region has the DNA TGTGCCAGCAGCATAACTAGCACAGATACGCAGTATTTT.